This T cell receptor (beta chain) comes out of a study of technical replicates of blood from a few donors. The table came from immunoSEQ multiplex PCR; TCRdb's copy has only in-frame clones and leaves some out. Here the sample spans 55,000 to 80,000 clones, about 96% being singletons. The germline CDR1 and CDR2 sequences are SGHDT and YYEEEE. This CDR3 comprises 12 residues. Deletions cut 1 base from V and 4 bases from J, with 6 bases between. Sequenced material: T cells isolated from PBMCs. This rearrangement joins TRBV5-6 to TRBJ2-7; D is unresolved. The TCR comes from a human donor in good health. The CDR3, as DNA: TGTGCCAGCAGCTTGACGGAGTACGAGCAGTACTTC. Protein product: CASSLTEYEQYF.